A selection of T cell receptor beta chains follows, all from one sample in a study of cytomegalovirus exposure and HLA in healthy donors. The method was immunoSEQ multiplex PCR; TCRdb's version includes in-frame clones alone and lacks a portion of them. The data contain some 110,000 clones, approximately 76% of them seen just once; the ten biggest clones take up about 16%. The specimen was PBMCs. These receptors came from a man aged 50-59 years in good health and CMV-seropositive. Both conserved end residues are part of each CDR3. A D gene is named only where the DNA matches it firmly. Size is stated for part of the rows, as once, few or many counts, or as a class when the clone is expanded.

j_call: TRBJ2-1
clone_size: -
v_call: TRBV12-1
d_call: -
cdr3_nt: TGTGCCAGCAGCTTTGCAGCGGGGGGACCCGATGAGCAGTTCTTC
cdr3_aa: CASSFAAGGPDEQFF

j_call: TRBJ1-4
clone_size: few
v_call: TRBV5-1
d_call: TRBD1
cdr3_nt: TGCGCCAGCAGCTCTCGACCGGGACAGGGGGCCATTAATGAAAAACTGTTTTTT
cdr3_aa: CASSSRPGQGAINEKLFF

j_call: TRBJ1-1
clone_size: -
v_call: TRBV15
d_call: -
cdr3_nt: TGTGCCACCAGCAGAGATGCCAGGGGAGACACTGAAGCTTTCTTT
cdr3_aa: CATSRDARGDTEAFF

j_call: TRBJ2-2
clone_size: -
v_call: TRBV7-8
d_call: TRBD1
cdr3_nt: TGTGCCAGCAGCGCGACAGGGGTGAACACCGGGGAGCTGTTTTTT
cdr3_aa: CASSATGVNTGELFF

j_call: TRBJ2-1
clone_size: -
v_call: TRBV10-2
d_call: TRBD2
cdr3_nt: TGCGCCAGCAGTGAGAGCCGGGGGGTCTACAATGAGCAGTTCTTC
cdr3_aa: CASSESRGVYNEQFF

j_call: TRBJ2-3
clone_size: -
v_call: TRBV7-9
d_call: TRBD2
cdr3_nt: TGTGCCAGCAGCTCCCGGGGGGGAAGGGTGAGCACAGATACGCAGTATTTT
cdr3_aa: CASSSRGGRVSTDTQYF

j_call: TRBJ2-4
clone_size: -
v_call: TRBV11-3
d_call: TRBD2
cdr3_nt: TGTGCCAGCAGCCCACGGGGGGGCTTGAACATTCAGTACTTC
cdr3_aa: CASSPRGGLNIQYF

j_call: TRBJ1-4
clone_size: -
v_call: TRBV4-1
d_call: -
cdr3_nt: TGCGCCAGCCGGGGACAAGTCGACGAAAAACTGTTTTTT
cdr3_aa: CASRGQVDEKLFF

j_call: TRBJ2-3
clone_size: -
v_call: TRBV12-5
d_call: -
cdr3_nt: TGTGCTAGTGGTTTAGACAGGTTTACAGATACGCAGTATTTT
cdr3_aa: CASGLDRFTDTQYF

j_call: TRBJ2-2
clone_size: -
v_call: TRBV7-6
d_call: -
cdr3_nt: TGTGCCAGCAGCTTCTTAGCGCCTGCGAACACCGGGGAGCTGTTTTTT
cdr3_aa: CASSFLAPANTGELFF

j_call: TRBJ2-5
clone_size: few
v_call: TRBV27
d_call: -
cdr3_nt: TGTGCCAGCAGTCCCTTCCCGGGAGCCCAAGAGACCCAGTACTTC
cdr3_aa: CASSPFPGAQETQYF

j_call: TRBJ2-3
clone_size: -
v_call: TRBV5-4
d_call: -
cdr3_nt: TGTGCCAGCAGCTTTGCCGGGGGAGATACGCAGTATTTT
cdr3_aa: CASSFAGGDTQYF

j_call: TRBJ2-5
clone_size: -
v_call: TRBV4-1
d_call: TRBD2
cdr3_nt: TGCGCCAGCAGCCGAGTTGTACTAGCGGGAGAACAAGAGACCCAGTACTTC
cdr3_aa: CASSRVVLAGEQETQYF

j_call: TRBJ1-1
clone_size: -
v_call: TRBV27
d_call: -
cdr3_nt: TGTGCCAGCAGTCTCGGGGGGGGAAACACTGAAGCTTTCTTT
cdr3_aa: CASSLGGGNTEAFF

j_call: TRBJ1-5
clone_size: -
v_call: TRBV10-3
d_call: -
cdr3_nt: TGTGCCAGCAGCAGATCCGTCGGGAGGCCCCAGCATTTT
cdr3_aa: CASSRSVGRPQHF

j_call: TRBJ2-2
clone_size: -
v_call: TRBV4-1
d_call: TRBD2
cdr3_nt: TGCGCCAGCAGCCGATTTACTAGCGGCCCGAACACCGGGGAGCTGTTTTTT
cdr3_aa: CASSRFTSGPNTGELFF

j_call: TRBJ1-5
clone_size: -
v_call: TRBV18
d_call: -
cdr3_nt: TGTGCCAGCTCACCGCAACAGGGTGGAGATCAGCCCCAGCATTTT
cdr3_aa: CASSPQQGGDQPQHF

j_call: TRBJ2-7
clone_size: -
v_call: TRBV27
d_call: -
cdr3_nt: TGTGCCAGCAGTCCCCACCGGACACAGCCCTACGAGCAGTACTTC
cdr3_aa: CASSPHRTQPYEQYF

j_call: TRBJ2-5
clone_size: -
v_call: TRBV5-1
d_call: TRBD2
cdr3_nt: TGCGCCAGCGGCCGGACTAGCGGGGGACAAGAGACCCAGTACTTC
cdr3_aa: CASGRTSGGQETQYF

j_call: TRBJ2-2
clone_size: -
v_call: TRBV7-9
d_call: -
cdr3_nt: TGTGCCAGCAGCTCCCTTTGGCGGGGAGACACCGGGGAGCTGTTTTTT
cdr3_aa: CASSSLWRGDTGELFF

j_call: TRBJ1-1
clone_size: -
v_call: TRBV11-2
d_call: TRBD1
cdr3_nt: TGTGCCAGCAGCATATCAGGGGGCATGAACACTGAAGCTTTCTTT
cdr3_aa: CASSISGGMNTEAFF

j_call: TRBJ2-3
clone_size: -
v_call: TRBV27
d_call: -
cdr3_nt: TGTGCCAGCAGTTTCCGTTTAGGCACAGATACGCAGTATTTT
cdr3_aa: CASSFRLGTDTQYF

j_call: TRBJ2-7
clone_size: -
v_call: TRBV19
d_call: TRBD1
cdr3_nt: TGTGCCAGTAGTCCGGGACAGGGGGCCCACTACGAGCAGTACTTC
cdr3_aa: CASSPGQGAHYEQYF

j_call: TRBJ1-1
clone_size: -
v_call: TRBV7-9
d_call: TRBD1
cdr3_nt: TGTTCCAGCGTGAGGGGGCCCACTGAAGCTTTCTTT
cdr3_aa: CSSVRGPTEAFF

j_call: TRBJ2-7
clone_size: -
v_call: TRBV9
d_call: -
cdr3_nt: TGTGCCAGCAGCGTAAGTACAGGGTTGCACGAGCAGTACTTC
cdr3_aa: CASSVSTGLHEQYF

j_call: TRBJ1-3
clone_size: -
v_call: TRBV6-5
d_call: -
cdr3_nt: TGTGCCAGCAGTTCCCTTTCAGTTGGAAACACCATATATTTT
cdr3_aa: CASSSLSVGNTIYF

j_call: TRBJ1-5
clone_size: -
v_call: TRBV5-6
d_call: -
cdr3_nt: TGTGCCAGCAGCTTGAGTGGGGGTCCGGGAGGTCAGCCCCAGCATTTT
cdr3_aa: CASSLSGGPGGQPQHF

j_call: TRBJ2-2
clone_size: -
v_call: TRBV7-6
d_call: -
cdr3_nt: TGTGCCAGCAGCTTGGTCGGCGGGGAGCTGTTTTTT
cdr3_aa: CASSLVGGELFF

j_call: TRBJ2-1
clone_size: -
v_call: TRBV7-2
d_call: TRBD2
cdr3_nt: TGTGCCAGCAGCCCTGGGACTAGCGTAGATGAGCAGTTCTTC
cdr3_aa: CASSPGTSVDEQFF

j_call: TRBJ2-3
clone_size: once
v_call: TRBV5-1
d_call: -
cdr3_nt: TGCGCCAGCAGCTTGGATCGCCCAGGCACAGATACGCAGTATTTT
cdr3_aa: CASSLDRPGTDTQYF

j_call: TRBJ2-5
clone_size: -
v_call: TRBV18
d_call: -
cdr3_nt: TGTGCCAGCTCATCGACAGTCCAAGAGACCCAGTACTTC
cdr3_aa: CASSSTVQETQYF

j_call: TRBJ2-2
clone_size: few
v_call: TRBV7-2
d_call: -
cdr3_nt: TGTGCCAGCAGCCATGTCCGGGGGATAGGGGCCGGGGAGCTGTTTTTT
cdr3_aa: CASSHVRGIGAGELFF

j_call: TRBJ2-1
clone_size: -
v_call: TRBV18
d_call: TRBD2
cdr3_nt: TGTGCCAGCTCACCACTAGCGGGGGGGCCCAATGAGCAGTTCTTC
cdr3_aa: CASSPLAGGPNEQFF

j_call: TRBJ2-7
clone_size: once
v_call: TRBV9
d_call: -
cdr3_nt: TGTGCCAGCAGCGGCAACCTCTTTTCAGTTAACGAGCAGTACTTC
cdr3_aa: CASSGNLFSVNEQYF

j_call: TRBJ1-1
clone_size: -
v_call: TRBV4-1
d_call: -
cdr3_nt: TGCGCCAGCAGCCAAGAGGGAGCCAGGTTAGTCACTGAAGCTTTCTTT
cdr3_aa: CASSQEGARLVTEAFF

j_call: TRBJ2-5
clone_size: few
v_call: TRBV6-5
d_call: -
cdr3_nt: TGTGCCAGCAGCTTGCTAGGGGGAGAGACCCAGTACTTC
cdr3_aa: CASSLLGGETQYF

j_call: TRBJ1-2
clone_size: -
v_call: TRBV6-6
d_call: TRBD1
cdr3_nt: TGTGCCAGCAGACTCGACAGGGTAAATGGCTACACCTTC
cdr3_aa: CASRLDRVNGYTF

j_call: TRBJ2-5
clone_size: -
v_call: TRBV5-1
d_call: TRBD1
cdr3_nt: TGCGCCAGCAGGTCTGGGACAGGGGAGGAGACCCAGTACTTC
cdr3_aa: CASRSGTGEETQYF

j_call: TRBJ2-2
clone_size: -
v_call: TRBV29-1
d_call: TRBD2
cdr3_nt: TGCAGCGTTGAAGTGGCGGGAGTGAACACCGGGGAGCTGTTTTTT
cdr3_aa: CSVEVAGVNTGELFF

j_call: TRBJ2-5
clone_size: once
v_call: TRBV18
d_call: -
cdr3_nt: TGTGCCAGCTCACCAAGACAGTCGGAGACCCAGTACTTC
cdr3_aa: CASSPRQSETQYF

j_call: TRBJ2-7
clone_size: -
v_call: TRBV5-6
d_call: TRBD2
cdr3_nt: TGTGCCAGCAGCTTTCCTAGCGGGAGCTCCCACGAGCAGTACTTC
cdr3_aa: CASSFPSGSSHEQYF

j_call: TRBJ2-3
clone_size: -
v_call: TRBV6-5
d_call: TRBD2
cdr3_nt: TGTGCCAGCAGAACTAGCGGGAGGGAAGATACGCAGTATTTT
cdr3_aa: CASRTSGREDTQYF

j_call: TRBJ2-2
clone_size: -
v_call: TRBV5-1
d_call: -
cdr3_nt: TGCGCCAGCAAGCAGAACACCGGGGAGCTGTTTTTT
cdr3_aa: CASKQNTGELFF

j_call: TRBJ2-5
clone_size: few
v_call: TRBV2
d_call: TRBD2
cdr3_nt: TGTGCCAGCAGGCATAGATGGACTAGCGGACAAGAGACCCAGTACTTC
cdr3_aa: CASRHRWTSGQETQYF